This TCR beta chain originates from a study of T-cell memory formation after mild COVID-19 listed by TCRdb under 2021. Turning to the overall study: TCR sequence clusters from the two donors were largely donor specific. Two young, previously healthy adult volunteers made up the cohort, one male and one female. In a couple of donors, T-cell clones that expanded and contracted after mild COVID-19 were tracked by sequencing TCRalpha and TCRbeta repertoires over time. Findings and caveats that apply to the study as a whole: Clones contracting from day 15 to 85 had balanced CD4/CD8 phenotypes, while a second wave expanding from day 15 to 37 was biased towards CD4+. Contracting CD4+ clones were located mainly in the CM and EM memory subsets, whereas CD8+ clones were found to be enriched in EMRA. Only two mild cases were covered in the study, and larger cohorts including severe cases with pre-infection samples were considered necessary. Some responding clones were found in pre-infection memory, which suggests that pre-existing cross-reactive memory T cells took part in the SARS-CoV-2 response. Whether the second-wave clones peaking on day 37 were SARS-CoV-2 specific was not confirmed.

Ficoll-Paque density gradient centrifugation was used to isolate PBMCs. This sample was sequenced with an Illumina NovaSeq 6000. Using 5'RACE with constant-segment primers, TCRalpha and TCRbeta cDNA libraries were constructed, with sample barcodes and unique molecular identifiers added in the process. RNA was extracted from every sample with Trizol reagent. Amplification of the libraries took two PCR steps, and the second step added a second sample barcode plus Illumina TruSeq adapters. Sequencing of the libraries was done on an Illumina NovaSeq, producing 2 x 150 bp paired-end reads. Under the source paper's analysis protocol: With migec v1.2.7, reads were demultiplexed and then collapsed into UMI-guided consensus sequences. Using mixcr v2.1.11, UMI consensuses were aligned to TRA and TRB V and J templates and then assembled into clonotypes. Expanded or contracted clonotypes were those called significant by both edgeR and NoisET, with noise models trained on biological replicates. For edgeR calls, the thresholds were a false discovery rate-adjusted p below 0.01 and a log2 fold-change of 1. PCA with hierarchical clustering of max-normalized trajectories of the 1000 most abundant clonotypes was used as exploratory dynamics analysis. The CD4 or CD8 phenotype of responding clones was assigned using the separately sequenced CD4+ and CD8+ repertoires. TCRdb passed the public sequencing reads through fastp at Q25 and MiXCR, retaining productive beta sequences. Every entry covers one CDR3 protein and lists the most common genes and DNA from its rows. The V and J calls reflect TCRdb's pipeline rather than the authors' work. Here the sample has around 250,000 distinct CDR3 sequences; 15% occur a single time. Together, the top ten hold 2.1% of the sample.

For this clonotype: Its recognized antigen is unknown. No qualities accompany the bases; no much larger clone lies one base away.

Between the V and J ends, shortened by 4 bases and 2 bases respectively, the junction contains 11 bases. The germline V gene (reference sequence) specifies LGHDT as CDR1 and YNNKEL as CDR2. Taken from cysteine to phenylalanine, the CDR3 has 14 residues. The entry retains the CDR3 DNA only, 42 bases that are in frame from base 1. The chain is made from TRBV3-1 and TRBJ2-5; tentative D gene TRBD2, with 6 bases matching. This TCR was recovered from an adult woman who had mild COVID-19 (a few samples of this study predate the infection). The sample titles of this study are shuffled in the database, so cell type and time point are left out; the donor was told from shared clones. Sample: PBMCs or a T cell subset sorted from them (not recorded which). This receptor carries the CDR3 CASSPRDGQETQYF. The sequenced DNA is TGTGCCAGCAGCCCGCGGGACGGTCAAGAGACCCAGTACTTC.